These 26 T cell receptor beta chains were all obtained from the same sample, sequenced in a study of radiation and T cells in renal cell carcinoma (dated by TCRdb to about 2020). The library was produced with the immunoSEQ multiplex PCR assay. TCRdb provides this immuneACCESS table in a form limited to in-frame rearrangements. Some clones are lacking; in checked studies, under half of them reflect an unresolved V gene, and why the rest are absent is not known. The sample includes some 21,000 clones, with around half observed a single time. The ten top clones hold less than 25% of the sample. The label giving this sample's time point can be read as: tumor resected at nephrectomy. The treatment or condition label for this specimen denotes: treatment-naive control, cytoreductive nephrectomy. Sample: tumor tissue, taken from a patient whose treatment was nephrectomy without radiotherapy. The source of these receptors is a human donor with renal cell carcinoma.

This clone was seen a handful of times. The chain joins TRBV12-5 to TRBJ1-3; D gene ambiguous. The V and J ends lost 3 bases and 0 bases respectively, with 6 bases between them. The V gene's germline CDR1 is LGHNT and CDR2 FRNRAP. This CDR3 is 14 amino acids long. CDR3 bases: TGTGCTAGTGGTTTAGGGATCTCTGGAAACACCATATATTTT. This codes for CASGLGISGNTIYF.

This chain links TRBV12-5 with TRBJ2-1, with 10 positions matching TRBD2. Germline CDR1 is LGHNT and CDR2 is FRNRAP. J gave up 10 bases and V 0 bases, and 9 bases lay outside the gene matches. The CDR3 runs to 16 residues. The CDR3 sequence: CASGLVRPSGGPEQFF. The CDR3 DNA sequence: TGTGCTAGTGGTTTGGTACGTCCTAGCGGGGGCCCAGAGCAGTTCTTC.

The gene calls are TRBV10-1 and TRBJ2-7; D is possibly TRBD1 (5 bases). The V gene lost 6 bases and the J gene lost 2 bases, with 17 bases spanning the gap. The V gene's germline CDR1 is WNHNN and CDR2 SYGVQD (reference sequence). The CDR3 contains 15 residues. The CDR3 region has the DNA TGCGCCAGCAGGAGAAACAGGTATGGGGCCTACGAGCAGTACTTC. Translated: CASRRNRYGAYEQYF.

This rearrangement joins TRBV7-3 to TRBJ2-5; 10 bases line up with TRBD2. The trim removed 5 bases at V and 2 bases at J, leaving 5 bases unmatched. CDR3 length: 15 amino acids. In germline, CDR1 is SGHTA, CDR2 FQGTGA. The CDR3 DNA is TGTGCCAGCAGCAAAGGGACTAGCGTACAAGAGACCCAGTACTTC. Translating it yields CASSKGTSVQETQYF.

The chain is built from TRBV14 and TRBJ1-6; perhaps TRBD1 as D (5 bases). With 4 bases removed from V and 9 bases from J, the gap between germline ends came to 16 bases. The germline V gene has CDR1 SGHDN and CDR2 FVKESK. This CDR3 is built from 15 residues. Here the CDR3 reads CASSPDGVRGSPLHF. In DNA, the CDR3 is TGTGCCAGCAGCCCCGATGGGGTGAGGGGTTCACCCCTCCACTTT.

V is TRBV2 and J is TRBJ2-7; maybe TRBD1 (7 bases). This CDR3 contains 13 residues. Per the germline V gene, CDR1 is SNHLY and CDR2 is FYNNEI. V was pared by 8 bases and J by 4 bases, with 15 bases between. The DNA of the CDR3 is TGTGCCAGCGAATCGGCAGGGGGGTACGAGCAGTACTTC. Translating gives CASESAGGYEQYF.

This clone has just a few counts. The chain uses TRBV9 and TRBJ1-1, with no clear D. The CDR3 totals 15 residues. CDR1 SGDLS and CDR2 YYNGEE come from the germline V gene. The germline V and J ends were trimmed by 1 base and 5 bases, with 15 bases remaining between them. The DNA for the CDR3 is TGTGCCAGCAGCGTACGTGCCGGGGTGGGGACTGAAGCTTTCTTT. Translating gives CASSVRAGVGTEAFF. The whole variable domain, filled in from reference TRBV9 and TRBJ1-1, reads DSGVTQTPKHLITATGQRVTLRCSPRSGDLSVYWYQQSLDQGLQFLIQYYNGEERAKGNILERFSAQQFPDLHSELNLSSLELGDSALYFCASSVRAGVGTEAFFGQGTRLTVV.

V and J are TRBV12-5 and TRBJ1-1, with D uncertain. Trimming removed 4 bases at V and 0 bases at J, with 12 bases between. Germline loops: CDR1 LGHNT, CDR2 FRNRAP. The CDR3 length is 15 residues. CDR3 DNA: TGTGCTAGTGGTTGGGCCCCCGGCATGAACACTGAAGCTTTCTTT. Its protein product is CASGWAPGMNTEAFF.

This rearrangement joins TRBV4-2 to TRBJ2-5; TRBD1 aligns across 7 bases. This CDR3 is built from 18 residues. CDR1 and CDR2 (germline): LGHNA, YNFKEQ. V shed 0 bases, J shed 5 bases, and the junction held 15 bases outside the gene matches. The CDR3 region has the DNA TGTGCCAGCAGCCAAGACCTGACAGGGCTGGCGGTTGCGGAGACCCAGTACTTC. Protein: CASSQDLTGLAVAETQYF.

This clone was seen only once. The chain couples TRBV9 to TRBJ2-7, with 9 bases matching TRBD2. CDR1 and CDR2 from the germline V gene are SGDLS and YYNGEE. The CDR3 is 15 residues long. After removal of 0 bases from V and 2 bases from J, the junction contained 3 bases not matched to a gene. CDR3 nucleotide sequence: TGTGCCAGCAGCGTAGATAGCGGGGGAGCCTACGAGCAGTACTTC. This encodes CASSVDSGGAYEQYF.

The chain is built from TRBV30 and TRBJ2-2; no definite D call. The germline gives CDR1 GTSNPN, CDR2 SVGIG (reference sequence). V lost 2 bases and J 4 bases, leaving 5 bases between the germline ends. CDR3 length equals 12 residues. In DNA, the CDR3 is TGTGCCTGGAGTCCCCGCACCGGGGAGCTGTTTTTT. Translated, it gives CAWSPRTGELFF.

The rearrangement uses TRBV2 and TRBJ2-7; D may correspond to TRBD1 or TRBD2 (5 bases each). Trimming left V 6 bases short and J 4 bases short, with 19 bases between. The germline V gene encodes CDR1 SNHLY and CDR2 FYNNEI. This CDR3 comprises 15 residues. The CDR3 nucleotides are TGTGCCAGCAGCCTAAACCCGGGACGAACATACGAGCAGTACTTC. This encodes CASSLNPGRTYEQYF.

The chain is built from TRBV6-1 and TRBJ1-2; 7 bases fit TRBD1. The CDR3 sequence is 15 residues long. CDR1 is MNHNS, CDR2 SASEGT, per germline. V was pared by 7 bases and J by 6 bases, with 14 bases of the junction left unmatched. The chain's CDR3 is CASKGNRGQRDGYTF. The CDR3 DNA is TGTGCCAGCAAGGGAAACAGGGGCCAAAGGGATGGCTACACCTTC.

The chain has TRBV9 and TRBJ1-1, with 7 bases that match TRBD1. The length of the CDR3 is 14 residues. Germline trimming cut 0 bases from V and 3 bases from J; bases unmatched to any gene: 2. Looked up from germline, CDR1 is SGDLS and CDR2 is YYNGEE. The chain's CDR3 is CASSVGDSYTEAFF. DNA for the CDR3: TGTGCCAGCAGCGTAGGGGACAGCTACACTGAAGCTTTCTTT.

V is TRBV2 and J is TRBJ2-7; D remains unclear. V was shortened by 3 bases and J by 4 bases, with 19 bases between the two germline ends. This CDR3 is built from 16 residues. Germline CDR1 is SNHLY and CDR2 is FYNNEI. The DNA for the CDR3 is TGTGCCAGCAGTGATGGTGGAGTAGCTTTAATTTACGAGCAGTACTTC. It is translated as CASSDGGVALIYEQYF.

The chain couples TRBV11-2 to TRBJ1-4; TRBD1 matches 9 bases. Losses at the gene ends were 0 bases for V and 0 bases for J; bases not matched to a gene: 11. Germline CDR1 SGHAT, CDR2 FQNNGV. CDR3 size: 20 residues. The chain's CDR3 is CASSLDLGQGISATNEKLFF. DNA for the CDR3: TGTGCCAGCAGCTTAGATCTTGGACAGGGGATATCCGCAACTAATGAAAAACTGTTTTTT.

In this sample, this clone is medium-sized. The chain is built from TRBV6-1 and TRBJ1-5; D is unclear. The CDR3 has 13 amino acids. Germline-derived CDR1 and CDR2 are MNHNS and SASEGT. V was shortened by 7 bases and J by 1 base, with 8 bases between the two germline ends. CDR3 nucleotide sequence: TGTGCCAGCACCTACACGAGCAATCAGCCCCAGCATTTT. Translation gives CASTYTSNQPQHF.

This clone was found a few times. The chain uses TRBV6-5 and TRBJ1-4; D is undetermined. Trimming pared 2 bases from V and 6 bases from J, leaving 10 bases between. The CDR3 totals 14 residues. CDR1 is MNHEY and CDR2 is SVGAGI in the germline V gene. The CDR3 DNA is TGTGCCAGCAGTTACAGCTTGGGAGATGAAAAACTGTTTTTT. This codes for CASSYSLGDEKLFF.

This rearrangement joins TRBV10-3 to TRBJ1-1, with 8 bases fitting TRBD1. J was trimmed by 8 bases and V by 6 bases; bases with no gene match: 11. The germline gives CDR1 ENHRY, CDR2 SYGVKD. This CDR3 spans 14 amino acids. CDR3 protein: CAIRPLGDRREAFF. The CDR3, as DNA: TGTGCCATCAGGCCCCTCGGGGACAGGAGAGAAGCTTTCTTT.

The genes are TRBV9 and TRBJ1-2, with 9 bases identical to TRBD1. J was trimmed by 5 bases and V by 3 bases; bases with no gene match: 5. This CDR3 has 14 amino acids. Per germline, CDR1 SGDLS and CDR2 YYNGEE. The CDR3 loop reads CASSAGTGIYGYTF. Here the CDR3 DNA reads TGTGCCAGCAGCGCCGGGACAGGGATTTATGGCTACACCTTC.

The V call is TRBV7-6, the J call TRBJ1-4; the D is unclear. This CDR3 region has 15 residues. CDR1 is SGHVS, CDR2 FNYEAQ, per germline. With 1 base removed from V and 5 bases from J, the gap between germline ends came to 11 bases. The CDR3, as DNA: TGTGCCAGCAGCTTAGGAGGGATGGCGAATGAAAAACTGTTTTTT. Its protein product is CASSLGGMANEKLFF.

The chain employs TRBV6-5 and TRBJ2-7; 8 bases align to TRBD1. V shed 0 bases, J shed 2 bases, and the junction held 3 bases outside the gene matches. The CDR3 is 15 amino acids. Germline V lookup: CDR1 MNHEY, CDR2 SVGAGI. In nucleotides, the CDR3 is TGTGCCAGCAGTTACTCTGGGACAGGCCCCTACGAGCAGTACTTC. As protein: CASSYSGTGPYEQYF.

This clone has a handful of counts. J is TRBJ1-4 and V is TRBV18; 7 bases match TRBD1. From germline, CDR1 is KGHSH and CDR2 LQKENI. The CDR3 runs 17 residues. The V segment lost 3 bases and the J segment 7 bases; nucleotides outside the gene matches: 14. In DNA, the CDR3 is TGTGCCAGCTCACCCCAAAGTCGGAACAGGGGTGGTGAAAAACTGTTTTTT. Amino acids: CASSPQSRNRGGEKLFF.

This CDR3 is CASGGGPSYNEQFF. CDR3 nucleotides: TGTGCCAGCGGCGGGGGCCCATCCTACAATGAGCAGTTCTTC. The V call is TRBV7-2, the J call TRBJ2-1, with D perhaps TRBD2 (7 bases). In germline, CDR1 is SGHTA, CDR2 FQGNSA. V gave up 8 bases and J gave up 1 base, with 12 bases separating them. The length of the CDR3 is 14 residues.

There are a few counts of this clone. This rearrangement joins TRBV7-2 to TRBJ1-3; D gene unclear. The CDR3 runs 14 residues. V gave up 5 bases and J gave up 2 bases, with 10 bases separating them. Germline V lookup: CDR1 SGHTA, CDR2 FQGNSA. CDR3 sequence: CASSPVTPGNTIYF. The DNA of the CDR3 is TGTGCCAGCAGCCCAGTGACCCCTGGAAACACCATATATTTT. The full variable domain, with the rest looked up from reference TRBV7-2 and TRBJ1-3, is GAGVSQSPSNKVTEKGKDVELRCDPISGHTALYWYRQSLGQGLEFLIYFQGNSAPDKSGLPSDRFSAERTGGSVSTLTIQRTQQEDSAVYLCASSPVTPGNTIYFGEGSWLTVV.

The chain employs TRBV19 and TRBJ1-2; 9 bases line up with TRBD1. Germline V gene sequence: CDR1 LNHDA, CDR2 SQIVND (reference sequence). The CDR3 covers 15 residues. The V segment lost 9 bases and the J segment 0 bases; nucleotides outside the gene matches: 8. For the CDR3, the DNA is TGTGCCAGCGAGGGACAGGGACAATCTAACTATGGCTACACCTTC. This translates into CASEGQGQSNYGYTF. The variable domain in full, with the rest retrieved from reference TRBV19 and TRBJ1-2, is DGGITQSPKYLFRKEGQNVTLSCEQNLNHDAMYWYRQDPGQGLRLIYYSQIVNDFQKGDIAEGYSVSREKKESFPLTVTSAQKNPTAFYLCASEGQGQSNYGYTFGSGTRLTVV.